This T cell receptor (beta chain) was sequenced for a study of tumor-infiltrating lymphocytes in primary liver carcinoma. This clonotype was counted only a few times. Per the germline V gene, CDR1 is MNHNS and CDR2 is SASEGT. V was cut by 8 bases and J by 0 bases, with 11 bases left in between. This CDR3 is built from 15 residues. The investigators made TCR beta cDNA from roughly 0.45 ug total RNA, using a constant-region primer. What produced the TCR beta libraries was three nested multiplex PCR rounds using slightly modified ARM-PCR. Primers for the first two PCR rounds were TRBV1-TRBV30 forward primers and a C-beta reverse primer (around 10 cycles per round). TCRdb re-called the multiplex PCR reads with MiXCR, one entry per CDR3 protein. Among 250,000 to 350,000 distinct CDR3 sequences, approximately 54% were seen once, and the ten largest hold about 15%. It was unsorted whole blood that yielded blood RNA, and germline DNA was also extracted.

This receptor was taken from a woman between 25 and 40 years old with primary liver carcinoma and hepatitis B virus infection. The sequencing sample was made of peripheral blood. The genes are TRBV6-1 and TRBJ2-6; D gene ambiguous. The CDR3 DNA reads TGTGCCAGCCTTAAGGACCGCTCTGGGGCCAACGTCCTGACTTTC. Translation: CASLKDRSGANVLTF.